This TCR beta chain was retrieved from a study of blood T cells in healthy people across ages. A second PCR, run for about 6 to 11 cycles, used a sample-barcoded 5' primer plus a J-beta primer mix. In TCRdb, the 5' RACE reads were re-called with MiXCR into one record per CDR3 protein. The profile shows about 970,000 distinct CDR3 sequences, just over 50% of them singletons. Germline CDR1 SGHAT, CDR2 FQNNGV. This CDR3 is built from 14 residues. V was pared by 4 bases and J by 4 bases, with 13 bases between. This receptor was identified in a woman aged 55-70 years in good health. J is TRBJ1-2 and V is TRBV11-2; a possible D gene is TRBD1 (6 bases). The sample comprised blood. Here the CDR3 reads CASSSTQGTYGYTF. For the CDR3, the DNA is TGTGCCAGCAGCTCGACACAGGGTACCTATGGCTACACCTTC.